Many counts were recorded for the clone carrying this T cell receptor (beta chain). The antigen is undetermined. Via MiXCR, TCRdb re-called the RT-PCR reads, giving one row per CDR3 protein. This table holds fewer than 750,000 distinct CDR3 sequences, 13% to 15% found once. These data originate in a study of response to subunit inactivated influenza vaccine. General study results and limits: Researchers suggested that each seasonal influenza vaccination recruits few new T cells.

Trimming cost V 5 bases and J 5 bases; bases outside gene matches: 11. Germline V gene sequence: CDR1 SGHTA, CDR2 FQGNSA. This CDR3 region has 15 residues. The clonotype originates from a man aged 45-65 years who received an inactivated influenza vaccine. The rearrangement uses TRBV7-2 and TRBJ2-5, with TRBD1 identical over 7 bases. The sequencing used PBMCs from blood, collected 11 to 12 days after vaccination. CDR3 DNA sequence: TGTGCCAGCAGCCCGCAGACAGGGATGGGGGAGACCCAGTACTTC. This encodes CASSPQTGMGETQYF.